The clone carrying this TCR beta chain was seen more than once but under ten times. Its antigen is unknown. This sample was included in a study of regulatory T cells in long-lasting Graves disease. Study-wide context: Newly diagnosed Graves' patients had under 3 months of antithyroid drugs. Study results and limitations: TRBV28 was favored in persistent disease, as were TRBJ1-2 and TRBJ2-5.

Germline-derived CDR1 and CDR2 are DFQATT and SNEGSKA (reference sequence). V was clipped by 0 bases and J by 7 bases, with 16 bases between them. The CDR3 contains 16 residues. The sample's time point: newly diagnosed GD, antithyroid drugs for less than 3 months. RNA extracted from PBMCs served as the sequencing template. CDR3-region Arm-PCR and iRepertoire HTBI primers produced the TCR beta libraries. In the study's own analysis: Identification across samples found fewer than 65 TRBV and roughly 14 TRBJ segments. TCRdb redid the calling of the multiplex PCR reads with MiXCR, one entry per CDR3 protein. The V and J calls were not made by the authors but by TCRdb's processing. The profile shows 420,000 or so distinct CDR3 sequences, 16% of them singletons. These data are also associated with another study on T cells in Graves' hyperthyroidism and ophthalmopathy. Per that study: The primer set for the first-round RT-PCR of the TCR CDR3 was HTBI.

The J gene is TRBJ1-6, the V gene TRBV20-1, with no clear D. This sequence was found in a woman under 30 with Graves disease. The sequenced sample was peripheral blood mononuclear cells (PBMCs), obtained at new diagnosis, from a patient treated with antithyroid drugs. This CDR3 reads CSARDHVGRLNSPLHF. For the CDR3, the DNA is TGCAGTGCTAGAGATCACGTCGGACGGCTAAATTCACCCCTCCACTTT.